This T cell receptor (beta chain) was identified in a study of T cell responses to AZD1222 COVID-19 vaccine (dated by TCRdb to the early 2020s). About the full investigation: AZD1222 recipients with second doses at about 4 weeks or about 12 weeks were pooled, because spike-specific TCR depth and breadth did not differ between schedules. TCR sequencing covered roughly 230 trial participants: 200 to 220 given two doses of AZD1222 and 26 given two doses of MenACWY control vaccine. Enrollment into the trials was organized by age into subgroups of 18-55, 56-69 and 70-plus years, and those subgroups contained approximately 160, 26 and 62 TCR-sequenced participants, respectively.

For this clone: Its antigen is not yet known. Base quality data are lacking; no much larger clone is found one base away.

Study-level results and caveats: Conclusions about previously exposed vaccinees are limited because only 6 or 7 AZD1222 recipients were SARS-CoV-2 seropositive at baseline. Spike-specific TCR breadth and depth rose significantly after two AZD1222 doses compared with day 0 and with MenACWY recipients. In the small 56-69-year group, the increase in depth fell short of significance, most likely because of low power. Nearly half of unique spike-specific TCRs reportedly recognized epitopes outside regions mutated in the B.1.351 and B.1.1.7 variants. Vaccine-associated CD4 TCRs spanned the whole spike protein, with dominant responses in regions 160-218 and 743-854. Because no day 14 peak-response samples were available, the repertoires could be characterized only after the peak T cell response. Participants were mostly white British and included more females than males, and it was suggested by the authors that clonal diversity may have been underestimated.

The trim is 2 bases for V and 0 bases for J, with a gap of 8 bases between the germline ends. The germline V gene specifies MNHEY as CDR1 and SVGEGT as CDR2. The CDR3, from cysteine to phenylalanine, totals 15 residues. Of the read, only the CDR3 DNA is kept; its 45 bases are in frame from base 1. What this sample's time point label stands for: baseline before first vaccination. Samples from vaccinated people were obtained from the UK trials COV001 and COV002, which included a single-blind randomized controlled phase 2/3 trial of AZD1222 (ChAdOx1 nCoV-19) in healthy adults. For TCRbeta chain sequencing, PBMC samples were collected from trial participants at day 0 and at day 28 after the second dose. The CDR3 regions of human TCRbeta chains were analyzed by immunosequencing. In the authors' own workflow: Repertoire TCRs were checked for matches against a reference library of SARS-CoV-2-specific TCRs that had been generated using the MIRA antigen-specificity platform. Breadth meant the fraction of unique TCRs that were SARS-CoV-2-associated, whereas depth meant the fraction of total T cells that were SARS-CoV-2-associated. Using the MIRA data, each spike-specific TCR was mapped to the spike region that the TCR reacts to and placed in a CD4 or CD8 class. Log10-transformed breadth and depth values were compared by one-way ANOVA with Sidak's multiple comparisons tests. TCRdb's version of the immuneACCESS table is confined to in-frame rearrangements and falls short of the full clone set. An unresolved V gene accounts for under half of the shortfall where checked; the remainder is of unknown origin. The D gene and trimming were derived from the DNA, and the V and J assignments and clone size from that table. The sample contains 95,000 to 100,000 clones, about nine tenths of them found a single time. The ten biggest clones cover 1% to 1.5% of the sample.

The sequence is built from TRBV6-2 or TRBV6-3 and TRBJ2-1; confidence is insufficient to name the D gene. Sequenced material: peripheral blood, taken on day 0 of AZD1222 vaccination. This sequence originates from an adult in good health. The bases are TGTGCCAGCAGTTACGACAAGAGCTCCTACAATGAGCAGTTCTTC. The resulting protein is CASSYDKSSYNEQFF.